This T cell receptor beta chain was identified during a study of T cell changes during pregnancy in multiple sclerosis. The CDR3 is 13 amino acids. CDR1 and CDR2 from the germline V gene are MDHEN and SYDVKM. V was shortened by 10 bases and J by 8 bases, with 18 bases between the two germline ends. Some clones are missing from TCRdb's copy, which holds only in-frame ones; the method was immunoSEQ multiplex PCR. The data show about 61,000 clones, about 94% seen once. The source of this sequence is a female donor with multiple sclerosis, enrolled in a pregnancy study. The V and J genes are TRBV28 and TRBJ2-1; D is perhaps TRBD1 (7 bases). Sequenced here: CD8+ T cells from peripheral blood mononuclear cells, sampled in the third trimester of pregnancy. The CDR3 sequence is CAIMTPRGDEQFF. In DNA, the CDR3 is TGTGCCATCATGACGCCCAGGGGGGATGAGCAGTTCTTC.